Detailed here is one T cell receptor (beta chain). The data stem from a study of T cell changes during pregnancy in multiple sclerosis. Measured with immunoSEQ multiplex PCR; TCRdb has only the in-frame clones, and not every one. The sample shows some 60,000 clones, 90% to 95% of them seen only once. CDR1 SEHNR and CDR2 FQNEAQ come from the germline V gene (reference sequence). This CDR3 has 15 residues. Trimming stripped 4 bases from V and 3 bases from J, with 10 bases between. The gene calls are TRBV7-9 and TRBJ1-6, with D maybe TRBD1 (5 bases). The material was CD4+ T cells from peripheral blood mononuclear cells, obtained in the first trimester of pregnancy. This clonotype originated in a female donor with multiple sclerosis, enrolled in a pregnancy study. CDR3 nucleotides: TGTGCCAGCAGCTCAGGGAGGGTCTATAATTCACCCCTCCACTTT. It specifies CASSSGRVYNSPLHF.